This T cell receptor beta chain was observed in a study of T cells in Graves' hyperthyroidism and ophthalmopathy (dated by TCRdb to the late 2010s). For the study in its entirety: Peripheral blood samples were taken at initial diagnosis, before any treatment was given. To identify TCR V-J signatures that set the groups apart, the researchers used a discovery cohort of 100 patients, made up of 43 with Graves' ophthalmopathy and 55 to 65 with stable Graves' hyperthyroidism. Whether ophthalmopathy could be predicted prospectively was tested in an independent validation cohort made up of approximately 19 hyperthyroidism patients plus 17 patients who later progressed to ophthalmopathy. For training and testing, the 100 or so patients in the discovery cohort were randomly divided in a 7:3 ratio. In addition, the study compared T-cell repertoires in thyroid tissue and in blood from 6 or 7 Graves' hyperthyroidism patients. After sampling, hyperthyroidism patients received methimazole starting at 30 mg daily, and ophthalmopathy patients received high-dose intravenous methylprednisolone. According to the paper, TCR Vbeta CDR3 sequencing was carried out on 120 to 150 peripheral blood samples, which came from fewer than 50 ophthalmopathy, around 74 hyperthyroidism and some 17 progressor patients.

Amplification of TCR beta CDR3 regions was carried out from RNA transcripts. For the first round of RT-PCR on the TCR CDR3, the HTBI primer set was used together with the Qiagen OneStep RT-PCR kit. Libraries were constructed in a second round of multiplex PCR, after which size selection and purification were carried out. The libraries were sequenced on an Illumina HiSeq2000 using paired-end 100 bp reads. The paper's processing steps were these. SOAPnuke was used to process the raw data, removing reads that contained adapters or uncalled bases, had a mean Phred below 15, or lacked an exact match to the constant primer or identifier. COPE v1.2.5 was used to merge high-quality paired reads, and clonotypes were defined as unique nucleotide sequences. MiTCR v1.1 was used to align clonotypes to the IMGT TRBV, TRBD and TRBJ reference segments. The analysis included only V-J combinations with a frequency above 0.0001, which together covered 99% to 99.2% of the repertoires. The TCS score was defined as F50 (clonal expansion) divided by E x V (chaos), with BLOSUM62-based TCRdist calculated between CDR3 peptides within each V-J. Welch's t-statistics and random forest reduced several hundred V-J features to roughly 13, which were used in a naive Bayes classifier (R e1071). Through fastp at Q25 and MiXCR, TCRdb rebuilt clones from the public reads, retaining in-frame beta chains. CDR3 protein sequences are deduplicated, and each keeps its most common genes and DNA. The V and J calls shown here were made by TCRdb, not taken from the authors' results. This sample holds roughly 740,000 distinct CDR3 sequences; around 15% were observed only once. Around 8% of the sample lies in the top ten.

A patient counted as having stable Graves' hyperthyroidism if no progression to ophthalmopathy occurred over 18 months of follow-up. Hyperthyroidism patients were newly diagnosed, had a disease duration of under 2 months, and were aged 18 to 65 years. Patients with uncontrolled infections, other autoimmune diseases, pregnancy or lactation were excluded. Diagnoses relied on clinical symptoms, serum thyroxine and TRAb, thyroid ultrasound and orbital computed tomography. Ficoll-Paque density gradient centrifugation was used to isolate PBMCs from 10 ml of fresh peripheral blood. Trizol reagent was used to extract total RNA, and RNA quality was then checked on an Agilent 2100 Bioanalyzer. The full study reports these points: No statistical method was used to fix the sample size in advance, and group allocation was not hidden from the investigators. Most expanded thyroid clonotypes (frequency above 0.001) were also detected in blood, a finding suggesting that blood repertoires may reflect thyroid immune responses. A model built on a 13 V-J signature distinguished ophthalmopathy from stable hyperthyroidism, reaching roughly 88% sensitivity and 81% to 83% specificity in cross-validation and 80%/75% in testing. In validation, progression to ophthalmopathy was predicted by the model with 65% to 71% sensitivity and 72.22% specificity, a median of approximately 6.5 months before onset.

In regard to this clonotype: This clone's antigen is unknown. Base quality data are lacking; no much larger clone is found one base away.

The CDR3 contains 15 residues, cysteine and phenylalanine counted. Just the 45-base CDR3 DNA is kept, in frame starting at base 1. V and J are truncated by 8 bases and 2 bases respectively, leaving an intervening sequence of 15 bases. The germline V gene gives CDR1 as SNHLY and CDR2 as FYNNEI. The source is a man younger than 30 with Graves' hyperthyroidism. The sequenced sample was blood. Rearrangement joined TRBV2 to TRBJ1-4; confidence is insufficient to name the D gene. CDR3 protein: CASLTGGSTNEKLFF. The DNA is TGTGCCAGCCTCACCGGCGGGAGTACTAATGAAAAACTGTTTTTT.